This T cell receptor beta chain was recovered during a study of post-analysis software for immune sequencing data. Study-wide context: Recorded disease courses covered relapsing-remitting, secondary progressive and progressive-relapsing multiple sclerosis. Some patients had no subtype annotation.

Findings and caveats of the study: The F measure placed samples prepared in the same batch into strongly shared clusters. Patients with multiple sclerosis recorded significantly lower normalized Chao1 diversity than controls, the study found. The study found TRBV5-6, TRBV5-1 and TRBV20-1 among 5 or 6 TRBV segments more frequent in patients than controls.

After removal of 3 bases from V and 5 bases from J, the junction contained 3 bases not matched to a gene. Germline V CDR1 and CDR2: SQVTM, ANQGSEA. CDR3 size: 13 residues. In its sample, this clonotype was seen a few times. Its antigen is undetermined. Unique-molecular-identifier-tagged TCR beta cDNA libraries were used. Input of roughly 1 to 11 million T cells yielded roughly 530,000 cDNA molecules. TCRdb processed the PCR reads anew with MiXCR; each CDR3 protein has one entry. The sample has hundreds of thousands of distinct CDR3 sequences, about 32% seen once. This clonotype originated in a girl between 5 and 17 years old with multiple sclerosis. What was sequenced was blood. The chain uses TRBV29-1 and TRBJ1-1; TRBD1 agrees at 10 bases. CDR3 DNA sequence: TGCAGCGTTGAGCAGGGACAGGGGACTGAAGCTTTCTTT. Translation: CSVEQGQGTEAFF.